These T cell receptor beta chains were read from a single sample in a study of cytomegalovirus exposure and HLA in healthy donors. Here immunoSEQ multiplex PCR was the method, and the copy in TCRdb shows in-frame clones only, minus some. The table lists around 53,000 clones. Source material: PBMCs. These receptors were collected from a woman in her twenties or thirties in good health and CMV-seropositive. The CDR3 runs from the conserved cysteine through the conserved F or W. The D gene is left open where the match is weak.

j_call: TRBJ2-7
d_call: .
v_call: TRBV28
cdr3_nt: TGTGCCAGCAACCACGACGGGGACACTCCCTACGAGCAGTACTTC
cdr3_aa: CASNHDGDTPYEQYF

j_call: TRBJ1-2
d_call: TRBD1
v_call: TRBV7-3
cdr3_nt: TGTGCCAGCAGCTTATCGGCAGGGGGACAATATGGCTACACCTTC
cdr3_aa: CASSLSAGGQYGYTF

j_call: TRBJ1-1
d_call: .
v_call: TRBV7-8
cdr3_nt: TGTGCCAGCAGCCCCCGGGAAGAAGCTTTCTTT
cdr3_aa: CASSPREEAFF

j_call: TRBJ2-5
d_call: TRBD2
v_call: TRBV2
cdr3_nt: TGTGCCAGCAGAAGAACTAGCGGGGAAGAGACCCAGTACTTC
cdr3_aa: CASRRTSGEETQYF

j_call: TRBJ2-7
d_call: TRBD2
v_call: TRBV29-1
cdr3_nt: TGCAGCGTTGATAGGGAGGGTCAGGGCTTTGGCGAGCAGTACTTC
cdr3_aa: CSVDREGQGFGEQYF

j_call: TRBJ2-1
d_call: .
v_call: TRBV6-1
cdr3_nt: TGTGCCAGCAGTGAAGGGGAGCACAATGAGCAGTTCTTC
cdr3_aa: CASSEGEHNEQFF

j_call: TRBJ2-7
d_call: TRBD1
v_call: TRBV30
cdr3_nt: TGTGCCTGGGGGACAGGGCACGAGCAGTACTTC
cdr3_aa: CAWGTGHEQYF

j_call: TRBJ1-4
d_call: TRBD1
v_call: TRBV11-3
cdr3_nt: TGTGCCAGCAGCTTGACAGGGGATTCGGAAAAACTGTTTTTT
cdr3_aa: CASSLTGDSEKLFF

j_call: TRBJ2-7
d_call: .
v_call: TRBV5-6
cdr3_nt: TGTGCCAGCAGCTTGGGTAGAGCCTACGAGCAGTACTTC
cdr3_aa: CASSLGRAYEQYF

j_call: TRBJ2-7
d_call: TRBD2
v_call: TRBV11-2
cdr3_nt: TGTGCCAGCAACCTCCTAGGGGGAGCGGGGGGGAGCTCCTACGAGCAGTACTTC
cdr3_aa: CASNLLGGAGGSSYEQYF

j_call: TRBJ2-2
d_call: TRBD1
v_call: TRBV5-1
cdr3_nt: TGCGCCAGCAGCTTGACAGGGGGAGACACCGGGGAGCTGTTTTTT
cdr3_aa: CASSLTGGDTGELFF

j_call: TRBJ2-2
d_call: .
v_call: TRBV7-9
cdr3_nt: TGTGCCAGCAGCCCCGCTAGCACCGGGGAGCTGTTTTTT
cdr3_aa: CASSPASTGELFF

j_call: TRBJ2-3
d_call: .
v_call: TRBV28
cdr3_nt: TGTGCCAGCAGGGGCGCCCCGGATACAGATACGCAGTATTTT
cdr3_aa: CASRGAPDTDTQYF

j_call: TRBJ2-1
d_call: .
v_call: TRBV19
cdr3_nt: TGTGCCAGCCTTAAGGGCTATCGGCAACCGGGAGAGTTCTTC
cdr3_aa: CASLKGYRQPGEFF

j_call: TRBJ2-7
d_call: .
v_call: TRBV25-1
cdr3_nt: TGTGCCAGCAGTATAAGTGGGGGGTTCGAGCAGTACTTC
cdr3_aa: CASSISGGFEQYF

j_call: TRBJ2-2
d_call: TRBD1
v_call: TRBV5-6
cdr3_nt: TGTGCCAGCAGGGGTTGGGGACAGAAGGATGAGCTGTTTTTT
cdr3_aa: CASRGWGQKDELFF

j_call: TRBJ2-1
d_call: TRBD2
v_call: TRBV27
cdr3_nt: TGTGCCAGCAGTACGACTAGCGGGCTTGCTCATGAGCAGTTCTTC
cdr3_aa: CASSTTSGLAHEQFF

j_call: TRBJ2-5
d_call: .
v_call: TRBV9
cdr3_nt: TGTGCCAGCAGCGTAGACAGCGGACAAGAGACCCAGTACTTC
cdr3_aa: CASSVDSGQETQYF

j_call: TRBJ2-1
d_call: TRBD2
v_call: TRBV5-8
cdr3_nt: TGTGCCAGCAGCTTAGGACTAGCCGGGGACAATGAGCAGTTCTTC
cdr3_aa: CASSLGLAGDNEQFF

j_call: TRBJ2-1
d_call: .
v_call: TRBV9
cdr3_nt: TGTGCCAGCAGCGTAGATGCTAGCTACGACAATGAGCAGTTCTTC
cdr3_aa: CASSVDASYDNEQFF

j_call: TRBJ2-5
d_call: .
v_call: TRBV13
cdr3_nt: TGTGCCAGCAGTAGAGTAGCTTTAGCACAAGAGACCCAGTACTTC
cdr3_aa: CASSRVALAQETQYF

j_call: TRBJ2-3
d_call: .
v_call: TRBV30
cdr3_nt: TGTGCCTGGAGTGTCTCCGGGAGTTTGGAGTATTTT
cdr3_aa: CAWSVSGSLEYF

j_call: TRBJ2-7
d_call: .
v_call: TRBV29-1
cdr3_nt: TGCAGCGGCAGGGGTACGGACAAGCAGTACTTC
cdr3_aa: CSGRGTDKQYF

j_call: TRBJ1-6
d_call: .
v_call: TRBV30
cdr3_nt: TGTGCCAGCTTTGGGTCGGGCTCCTATAATTCACCCCTCCACTTT
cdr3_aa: CASFGSGSYNSPLHF

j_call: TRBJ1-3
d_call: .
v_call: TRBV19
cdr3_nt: TGTGCCAGTAGTATAGGACACCCTGGAAACACCATATATTTT
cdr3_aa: CASSIGHPGNTIYF

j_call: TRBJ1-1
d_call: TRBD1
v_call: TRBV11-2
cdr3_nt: TGTGCCAGCAGCTTAGGACAGGGAGCCACTGAAGCTTTCTTT
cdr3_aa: CASSLGQGATEAFF